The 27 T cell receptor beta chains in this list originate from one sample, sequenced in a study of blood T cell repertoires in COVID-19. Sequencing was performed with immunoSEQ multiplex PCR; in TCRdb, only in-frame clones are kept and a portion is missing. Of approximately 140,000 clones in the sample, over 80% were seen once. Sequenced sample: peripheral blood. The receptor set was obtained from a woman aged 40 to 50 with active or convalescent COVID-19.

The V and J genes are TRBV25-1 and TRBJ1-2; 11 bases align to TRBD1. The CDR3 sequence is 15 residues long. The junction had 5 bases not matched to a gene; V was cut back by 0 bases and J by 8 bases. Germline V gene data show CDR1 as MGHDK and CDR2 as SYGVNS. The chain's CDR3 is CASSEYGTGGGGYTF. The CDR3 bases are TGTGCCAGCAGTGAATACGGGACAGGGGGTGGGGGCTACACCTTC.

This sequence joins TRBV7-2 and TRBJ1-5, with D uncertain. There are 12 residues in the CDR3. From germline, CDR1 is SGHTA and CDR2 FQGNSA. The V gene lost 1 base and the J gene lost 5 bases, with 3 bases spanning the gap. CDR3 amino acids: CASSLEHQPQHF. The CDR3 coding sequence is TGTGCCAGCAGCTTAGAGCATCAGCCCCAGCATTTT.

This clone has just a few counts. The CDR3 region has the DNA TGTGCCAGCAGCGGACTAGCGGGGGGGCTCCGCACCGGGGAGCTGTTTTTT. It yields the protein CASSGLAGGLRTGELFF. J is TRBJ2-2 and V is TRBV7-6; 15 bases are shared with TRBD2. Germline CDR1 is SGHVS and CDR2 is FNYEAQ. The CDR3 totals 17 residues. Trimming removed 5 bases from V and 4 bases from J; junction bases left unmatched: 5.

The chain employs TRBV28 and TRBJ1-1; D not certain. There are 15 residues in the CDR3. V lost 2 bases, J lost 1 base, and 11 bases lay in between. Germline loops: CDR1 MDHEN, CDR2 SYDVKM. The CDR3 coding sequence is TGTGCCAGCAGTTTAGCCCCGCGGCCGAACACTGAAGCTTTCTTT. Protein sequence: CASSLAPRPNTEAFF.

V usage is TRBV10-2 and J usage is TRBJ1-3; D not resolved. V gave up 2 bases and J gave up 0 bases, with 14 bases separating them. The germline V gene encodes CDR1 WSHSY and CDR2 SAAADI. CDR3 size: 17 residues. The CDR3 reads CASSERLTGNSGNTIYF. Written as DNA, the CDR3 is TGCGCCAGCAGTGAGAGGCTCACGGGGAACTCTGGAAACACCATATATTTT.

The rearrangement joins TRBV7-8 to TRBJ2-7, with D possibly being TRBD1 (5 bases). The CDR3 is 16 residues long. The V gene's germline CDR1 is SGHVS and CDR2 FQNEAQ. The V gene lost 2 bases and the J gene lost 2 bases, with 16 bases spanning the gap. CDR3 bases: TGTGCCAGCAGCTTATCGGGCCCACTCAGGGCCTACGAGCAGTACTTC. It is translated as CASSLSGPLRAYEQYF. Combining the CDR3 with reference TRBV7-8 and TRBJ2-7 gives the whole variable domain GAGVSQSPRYKVAKRGQDVALRCDPISGHVSLFWYQQALGQGPEFLTYFQNEAQLDKSGLPSDRFFAERPEGSVSTLKIQRTQQEDSAVYLCASSLSGPLRAYEQYFGPGTRLTVT.

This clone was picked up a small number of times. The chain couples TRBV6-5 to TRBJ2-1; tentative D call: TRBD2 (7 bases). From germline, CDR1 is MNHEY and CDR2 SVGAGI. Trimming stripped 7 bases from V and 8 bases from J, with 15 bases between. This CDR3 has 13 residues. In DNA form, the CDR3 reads TGTGCCAGCACCCACGGGGGGCACTATGAGCAGTTCTTC. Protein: CASTHGGHYEQFF.

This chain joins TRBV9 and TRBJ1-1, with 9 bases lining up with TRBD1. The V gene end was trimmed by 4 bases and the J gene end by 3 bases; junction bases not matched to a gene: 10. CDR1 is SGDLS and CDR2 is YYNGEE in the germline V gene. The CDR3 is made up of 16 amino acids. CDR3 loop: CASSTDRDRVHTEAFF. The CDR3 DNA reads TGTGCCAGCAGCACCGACCGGGACAGGGTACACACTGAAGCTTTCTTT.

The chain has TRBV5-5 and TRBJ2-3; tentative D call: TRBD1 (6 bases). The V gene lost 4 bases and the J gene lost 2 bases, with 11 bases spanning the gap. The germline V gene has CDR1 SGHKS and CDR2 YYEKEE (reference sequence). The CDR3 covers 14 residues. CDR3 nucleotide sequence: TGTGCCAGCAGCGCCCGGACAGTCACAGATACGCAGTATTTT. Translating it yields CASSARTVTDTQYF.

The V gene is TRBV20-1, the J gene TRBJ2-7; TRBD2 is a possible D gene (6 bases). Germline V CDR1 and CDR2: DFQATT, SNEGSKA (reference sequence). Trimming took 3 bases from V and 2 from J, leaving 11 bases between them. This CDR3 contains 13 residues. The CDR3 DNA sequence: TGCAGTGCTAGTCCTAGCGTGACCTACGAGCAGTACTTC. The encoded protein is CSASPSVTYEQYF.

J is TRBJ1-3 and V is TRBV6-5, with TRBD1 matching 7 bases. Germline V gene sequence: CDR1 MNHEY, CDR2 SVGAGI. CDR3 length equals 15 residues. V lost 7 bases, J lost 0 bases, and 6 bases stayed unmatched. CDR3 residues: CASKRDSNSGNTIYF. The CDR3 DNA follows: TGTGCCAGCAAAAGGGACAGTAACTCTGGAAACACCATATATTTT.

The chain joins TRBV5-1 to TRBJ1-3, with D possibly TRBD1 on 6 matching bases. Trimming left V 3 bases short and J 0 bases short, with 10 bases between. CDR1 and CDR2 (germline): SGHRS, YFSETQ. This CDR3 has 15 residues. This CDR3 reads CASSSTGDSGNTIYF. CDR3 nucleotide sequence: TGCGCCAGCAGCTCGACAGGCGACTCTGGAAACACCATATATTTT.

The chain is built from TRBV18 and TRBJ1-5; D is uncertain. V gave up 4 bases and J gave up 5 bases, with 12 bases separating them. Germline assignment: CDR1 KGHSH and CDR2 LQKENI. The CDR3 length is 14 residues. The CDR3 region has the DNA TGTGCCAGCTCACGTCTGAAAGAGGATCAGCCCCAGCATTTT. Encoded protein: CASSRLKEDQPQHF.

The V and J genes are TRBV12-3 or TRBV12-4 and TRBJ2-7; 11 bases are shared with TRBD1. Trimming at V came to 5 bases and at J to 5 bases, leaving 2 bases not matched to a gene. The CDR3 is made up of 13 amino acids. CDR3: CASSRDRGNEQYF. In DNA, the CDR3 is TGTGCCAGCAGTCGGGACAGGGGGAACGAGCAGTACTTC.

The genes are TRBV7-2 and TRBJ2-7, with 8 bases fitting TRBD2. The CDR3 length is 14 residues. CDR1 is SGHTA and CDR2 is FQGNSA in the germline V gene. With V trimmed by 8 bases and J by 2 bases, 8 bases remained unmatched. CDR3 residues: CASSGGAGAYEQYF. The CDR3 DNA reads TGTGCCAGCTCGGGGGGGGCAGGGGCCTACGAGCAGTACTTC.

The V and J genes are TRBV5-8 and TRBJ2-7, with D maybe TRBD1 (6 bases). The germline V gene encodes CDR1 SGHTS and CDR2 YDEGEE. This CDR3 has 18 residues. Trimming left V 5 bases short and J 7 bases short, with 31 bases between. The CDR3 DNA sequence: TGTGCCAGCAGGTCCGCAATATCCGGGACACCGAAGGGCCTAGAGCAGTACTTC. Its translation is CASRSAISGTPKGLEQYF.

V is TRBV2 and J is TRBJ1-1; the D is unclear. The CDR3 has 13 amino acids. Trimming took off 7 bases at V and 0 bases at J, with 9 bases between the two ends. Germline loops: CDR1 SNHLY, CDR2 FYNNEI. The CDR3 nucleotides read TGTGCCAGCATTCGAGGGATGAACACTGAAGCTTTCTTT. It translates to CASIRGMNTEAFF.

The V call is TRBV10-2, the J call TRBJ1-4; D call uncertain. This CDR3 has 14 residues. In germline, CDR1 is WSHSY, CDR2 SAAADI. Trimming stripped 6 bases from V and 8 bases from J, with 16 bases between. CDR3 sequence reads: CASSARSSREKLFF. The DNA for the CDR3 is TGCGCCAGCAGCGCCCGGAGTAGCCGGGAAAAACTGTTTTTT.

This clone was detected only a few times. This CDR3 reads CASSLRWGPGDYGYTF. CDR3 DNA sequence: TGTGCCAGCAGCCTCCGATGGGGCCCTGGGGATTATGGCTACACCTTC. The chain couples TRBV3-1 (or the pseudogene TRBV3-2) to TRBJ1-2, with D tentatively TRBD1 (5 bases). V was clipped by 4 bases and J by 5 bases, with 20 bases between them. Looked up from germline, CDR1 is LGHDT and CDR2 is YNNKEL (reference sequence). The CDR3 extends over 16 amino acids.

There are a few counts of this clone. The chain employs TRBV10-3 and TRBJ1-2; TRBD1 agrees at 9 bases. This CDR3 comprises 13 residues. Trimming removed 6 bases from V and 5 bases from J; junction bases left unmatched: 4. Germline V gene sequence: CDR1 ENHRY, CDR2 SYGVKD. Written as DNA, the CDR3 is TGTGCCATCAGAGAACAGGGGGCGTATGGCTACACCTTC. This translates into CAIREQGAYGYTF.

This chain's CDR3 is CASSADTYGYTF. CDR3 coding DNA: TGTGCCAGCAGCGCCGACACGTATGGCTACACCTTC. This chain connects TRBV9 to TRBJ1-2; D remains ambiguous. The V gene lost 3 bases and the J gene lost 5 bases, with 8 bases spanning the gap. CDR1 is SGDLS and CDR2 is YYNGEE in the germline V gene. The CDR3 loop spans 12 amino acids.

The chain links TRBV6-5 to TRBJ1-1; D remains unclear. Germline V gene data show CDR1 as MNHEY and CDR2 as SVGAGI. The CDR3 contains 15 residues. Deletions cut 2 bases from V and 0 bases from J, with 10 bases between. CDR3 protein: CASSYGRTMNTEAFF. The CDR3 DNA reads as TGTGCCAGCAGTTACGGACGGACTATGAACACTGAAGCTTTCTTT.

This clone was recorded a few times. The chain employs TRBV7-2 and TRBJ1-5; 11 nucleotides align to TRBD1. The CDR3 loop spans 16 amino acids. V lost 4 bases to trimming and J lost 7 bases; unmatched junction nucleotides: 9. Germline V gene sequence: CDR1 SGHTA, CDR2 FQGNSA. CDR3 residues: CASSSIGQGAGQPQHF. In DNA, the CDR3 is TGTGCCAGCAGCTCGATCGGACAGGGGGCTGGCCAGCCCCAGCATTTT.

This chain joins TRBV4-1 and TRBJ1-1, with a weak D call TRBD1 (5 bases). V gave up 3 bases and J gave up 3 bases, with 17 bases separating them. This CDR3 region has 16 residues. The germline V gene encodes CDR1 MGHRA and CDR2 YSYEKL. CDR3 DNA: TGCGCCAGCAGCCAGAACCCTTCACAGGTCGACACTGAAGCTTTCTTT. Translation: CASSQNPSQVDTEAFF.

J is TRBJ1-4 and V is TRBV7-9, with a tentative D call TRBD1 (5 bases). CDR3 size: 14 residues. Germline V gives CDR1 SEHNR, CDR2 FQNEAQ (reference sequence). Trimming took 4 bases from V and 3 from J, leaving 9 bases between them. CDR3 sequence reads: CASSSPGANEKLFF. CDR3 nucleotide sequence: TGTGCCAGCAGCTCCCCGGGGGCTAATGAAAAACTGTTTTTT.

CDR3 DNA sequence: TGTGCCAGCAGTTCCCCCGTGAGCGGTGGGCGGGAGACCCAGTACTTC. Its protein is CASSSPVSGGRETQYF. This rearrangement joins TRBV28 to TRBJ2-5, with a weak D call TRBD2 (5 bases). From germline, CDR1 is MDHEN and CDR2 SYDVKM. This CDR3 spans 16 amino acids. Trimming left V 4 bases short and J 5 bases short, with 20 bases between.

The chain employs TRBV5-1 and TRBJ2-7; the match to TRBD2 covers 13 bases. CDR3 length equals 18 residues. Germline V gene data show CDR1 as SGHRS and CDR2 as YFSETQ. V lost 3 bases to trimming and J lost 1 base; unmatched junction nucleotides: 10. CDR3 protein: CASSSGGTSGVPSYEQYF. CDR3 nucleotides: TGCGCCAGCAGCTCCGGCGGGACTAGCGGGGTACCTTCCTACGAGCAGTACTTC.